This entry describes one TCR beta chain. Its antigen remains unidentified. Profiled with immunoSEQ multiplex PCR; TCRdb holds only in-frame clones, not every one. The sample holds over 900 clones; 82% are singletons and the top ten take around 5.3%. This specimen belongs to a study of chemoradiotherapy in HPV16-positive cancers. Study context: Candidate HPV-specific T-cell clones and common TCR motifs came from functional assays in two HPV16-positive patients. Study-wide points: For HPV16-positive patients, expanding HPV-responsive T cells associated with longer recurrence-free survival. Non-HPV-specific T cells did not expand in tumors during treatment, whereas candidate HPV-specific clones and E7-related motifs did.

Germline trimming cut 8 bases from V and 0 bases from J; bases unmatched to any gene: 12. Germline-derived CDR1 and CDR2 are MNHEY and SMNVEV (reference sequence). The CDR3 loop spans 16 amino acids. The rearrangement links TRBV27 to TRBJ1-1; 7 bases are shared with TRBD1. The clonotype comes from a human donor with HPV-associated anogenital cancer. This material consisted of tumor tissue, taken from a patient who underwent chemoradiotherapy. CDR3 sequence: CASGQRRDSLNTEAFF. The CDR3 nucleotides read TGTGCCAGCGGACAGCGGAGGGACAGCCTGAACACTGAAGCTTTCTTT.